This entry describes one T cell receptor (beta chain). Its antigen is not identified. This entry comes from a study of a mutant IDH1 vaccine in newly diagnosed glioma. About the study: Vaccines were first given 4-6 weeks after radiotherapy alone, or with temozolomide cycles. Antecedent treatment encompassed radiotherapy, temozolomide, or their combination; the majority received both. Of treated patients, around 62% were men and about 38% women, averaging around 44 years.

Time point reported: week 23, last vaccination. Doses comprised 300 ug of mutant IDH1 20-mer peptide each, plus topical imiquimod. Sequencing was performed with immunoSEQ multiplex PCR; in TCRdb, only in-frame clones are kept and a portion is missing. This table has about 55,000 clones, under 90% appearing once. CDR1 is SGHDT, CDR2 YYEEEE, per germline. V trimming: 1 base; J trimming: 5 bases; junction bases outside the gene matches: 1. This CDR3 is built from 13 residues. The clonotype comes from a man aged 35-49 years with glioma. Here the sequenced sample was PBMCs, taken from a glioma patient whose treatment included an IDH1 peptide vaccine. The V call is TRBV5-6, the J call TRBJ2-5, with 8 bases aligning to TRBD2. The chain's CDR3 is CASSLPSGETQYF. The CDR3 DNA sequence: TGTGCCAGCAGCTTGCCTAGCGGGGAGACCCAGTACTTC.